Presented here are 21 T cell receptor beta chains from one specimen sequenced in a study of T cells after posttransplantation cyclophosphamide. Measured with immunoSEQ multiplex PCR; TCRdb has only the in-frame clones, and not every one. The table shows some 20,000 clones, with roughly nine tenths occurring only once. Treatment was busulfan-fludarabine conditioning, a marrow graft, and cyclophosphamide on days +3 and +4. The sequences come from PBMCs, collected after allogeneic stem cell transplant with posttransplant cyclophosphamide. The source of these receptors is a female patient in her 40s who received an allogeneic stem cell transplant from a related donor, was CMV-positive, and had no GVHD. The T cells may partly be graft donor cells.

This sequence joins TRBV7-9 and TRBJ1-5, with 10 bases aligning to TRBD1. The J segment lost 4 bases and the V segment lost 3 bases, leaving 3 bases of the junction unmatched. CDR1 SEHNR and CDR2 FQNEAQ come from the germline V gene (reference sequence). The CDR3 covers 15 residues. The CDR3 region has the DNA TGTGCCAGCAGCTTCGGACAGGGGGGTAATCAGCCCCAGCATTTT. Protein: CASSFGQGGNQPQHF.

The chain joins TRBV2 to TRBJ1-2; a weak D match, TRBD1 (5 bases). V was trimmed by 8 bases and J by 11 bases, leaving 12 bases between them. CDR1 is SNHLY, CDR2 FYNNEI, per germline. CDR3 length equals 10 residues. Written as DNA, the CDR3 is TGTGCCAGCGAAGGGGTTAAGTACACCTTC. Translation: CASEGVKYTF.

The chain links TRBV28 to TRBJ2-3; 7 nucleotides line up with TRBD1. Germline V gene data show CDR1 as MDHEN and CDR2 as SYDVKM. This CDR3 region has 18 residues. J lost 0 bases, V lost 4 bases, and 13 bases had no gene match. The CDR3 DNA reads TGTGCCAGCAGTTCTTATGGACGAGACAGGGCCAGCACAGATACGCAGTATTTT. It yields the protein CASSSYGRDRASTDTQYF.

DNA for the CDR3: TGTGCCAGCAGTCTGACAGGGGGCTTCTCTGGAAACACCATATATTTT. This codes for CASSLTGGFSGNTIYF. The rearrangement links TRBV27 to TRBJ1-3; 10 bases are a match to TRBD1. Germline CDR1 is MNHEY and CDR2 is SMNVEV (reference sequence). Trimming at V came to 5 bases and at J to 0 bases, leaving 4 bases not matched to a gene. The CDR3 totals 16 residues.

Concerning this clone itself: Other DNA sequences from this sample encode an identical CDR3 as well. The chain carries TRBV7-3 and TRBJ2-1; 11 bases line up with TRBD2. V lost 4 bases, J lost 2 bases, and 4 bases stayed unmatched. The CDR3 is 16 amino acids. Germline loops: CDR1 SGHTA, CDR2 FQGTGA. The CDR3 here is CASSSLAGGAYNEQFF. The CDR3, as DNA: TGTGCCAGCAGCTCTCTAGCGGGAGGAGCCTACAATGAGCAGTTCTTC.

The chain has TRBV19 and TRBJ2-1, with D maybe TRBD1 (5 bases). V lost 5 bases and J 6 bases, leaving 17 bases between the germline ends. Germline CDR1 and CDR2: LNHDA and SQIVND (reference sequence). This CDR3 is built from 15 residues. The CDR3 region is CASSLRQSGANEQFF. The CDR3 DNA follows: TGTGCCAGTAGTTTACGACAGAGTGGAGCCAATGAGCAGTTCTTC.

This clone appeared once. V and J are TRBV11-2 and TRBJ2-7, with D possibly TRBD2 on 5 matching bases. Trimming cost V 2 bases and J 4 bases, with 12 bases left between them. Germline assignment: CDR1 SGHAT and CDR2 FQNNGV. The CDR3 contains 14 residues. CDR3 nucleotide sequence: TGTGCCAGCAGCTTACTAGCTGGTCCATACGAGCAGTACTTC. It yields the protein CASSLLAGPYEQYF.

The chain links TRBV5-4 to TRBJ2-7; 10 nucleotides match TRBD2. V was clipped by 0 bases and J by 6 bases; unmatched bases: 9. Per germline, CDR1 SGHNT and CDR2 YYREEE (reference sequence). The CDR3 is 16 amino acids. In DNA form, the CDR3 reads TGTGCCAGCAGCTTGGTTCGGCTAGCGGGAGCCCCCGAGCAGTACTTC. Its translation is CASSLVRLAGAPEQYF.

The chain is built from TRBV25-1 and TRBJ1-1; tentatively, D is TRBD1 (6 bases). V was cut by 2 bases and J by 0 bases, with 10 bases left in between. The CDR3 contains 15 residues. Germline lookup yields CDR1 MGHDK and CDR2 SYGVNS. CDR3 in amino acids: CASSEEGTLNTEAFF. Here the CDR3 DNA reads TGTGCCAGCAGTGAAGAAGGGACACTGAACACTGAAGCTTTCTTT.

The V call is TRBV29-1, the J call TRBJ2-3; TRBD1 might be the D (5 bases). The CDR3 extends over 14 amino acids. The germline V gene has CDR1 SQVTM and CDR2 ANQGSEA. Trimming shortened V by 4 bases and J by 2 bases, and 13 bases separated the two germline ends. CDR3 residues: CSVGSGLNTDTQYF. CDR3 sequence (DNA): TGCAGCGTTGGGTCAGGGTTAAACACAGATACGCAGTATTTT.

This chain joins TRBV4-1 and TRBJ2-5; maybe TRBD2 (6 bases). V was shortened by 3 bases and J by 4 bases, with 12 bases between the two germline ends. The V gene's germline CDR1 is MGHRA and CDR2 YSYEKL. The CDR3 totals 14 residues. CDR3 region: CASSQTLAGETQYF. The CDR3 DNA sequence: TGCGCCAGCAGCCAGACACTAGCTGGAGAGACCCAGTACTTC.

CDR3 sequence reads: CASRVSGLAADTQYF. For the CDR3, the DNA is TGTGCCAGCAGGGTATCGGGACTAGCGGCAGATACGCAGTATTTT. The V gene is TRBV6-1, the J gene TRBJ2-3, with 11 positions matching TRBD2. Trimming at V came to 6 bases and at J to 4 bases, leaving 6 bases not matched to a gene. The CDR3 runs 15 residues. The V gene's germline CDR1 is MNHNS and CDR2 SASEGT.

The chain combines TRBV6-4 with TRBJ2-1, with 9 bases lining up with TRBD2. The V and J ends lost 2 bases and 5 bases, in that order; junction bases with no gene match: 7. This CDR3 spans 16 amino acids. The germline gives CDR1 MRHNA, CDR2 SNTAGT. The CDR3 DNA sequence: TGTGCCAGCAGTGACGGGGGTAGCGGGAGCAACAATGAGCAGTTCTTC. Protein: CASSDGGSGSNNEQFF.

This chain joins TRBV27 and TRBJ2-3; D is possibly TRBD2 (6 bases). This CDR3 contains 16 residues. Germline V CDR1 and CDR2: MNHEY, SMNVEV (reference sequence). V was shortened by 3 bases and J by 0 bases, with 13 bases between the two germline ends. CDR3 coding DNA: TGTGCCAGCAGTTTCGGGGGAAGTGCTAGCACAGATACGCAGTATTTT. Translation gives CASSFGGSASTDTQYF.

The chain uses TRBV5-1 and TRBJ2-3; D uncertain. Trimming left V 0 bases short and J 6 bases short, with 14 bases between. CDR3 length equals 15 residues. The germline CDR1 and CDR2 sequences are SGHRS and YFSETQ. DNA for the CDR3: TGCGCCAGCAGCTTGGCCGGAGTACTCTCGGATACGCAGTATTTT. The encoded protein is CASSLAGVLSDTQYF.

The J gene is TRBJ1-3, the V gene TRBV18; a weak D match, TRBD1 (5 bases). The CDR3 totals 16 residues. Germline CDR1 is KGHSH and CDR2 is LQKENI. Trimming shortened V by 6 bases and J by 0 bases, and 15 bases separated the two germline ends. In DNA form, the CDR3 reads TGTGCCAGCTCCCCTGGCAGCGGGGGCTCTGGAAACACCATATATTTT. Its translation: CASSPGSGGSGNTIYF.

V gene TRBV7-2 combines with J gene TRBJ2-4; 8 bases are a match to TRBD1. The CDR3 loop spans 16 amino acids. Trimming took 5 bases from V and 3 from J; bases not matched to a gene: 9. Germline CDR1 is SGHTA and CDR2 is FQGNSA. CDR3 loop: CASSPQPGGGKNIQYF. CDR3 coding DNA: TGTGCCAGCAGCCCCCAGCCAGGGGGCGGCAAAAACATTCAGTACTTC.

The CDR3 protein is CASSRAGDSGANVLTF. The CDR3, as DNA: TGTGCCAGCAGCAGAGCGGGTGACTCTGGGGCCAACGTCCTGACTTTC. J is TRBJ2-6 and V is TRBV7-2; a weak D match, TRBD2 (6 bases). This CDR3 is 16 amino acids long. Looked up from germline, CDR1 is SGHTA and CDR2 is FQGNSA. Between the trimmed V and J ends, which lost 5 bases and 0 bases, there was a span of 11 bases. Combining the CDR3 with reference TRBV7-2 and TRBJ2-6 gives the whole variable domain GAGVSQSPSNKVTEKGKDVELRCDPISGHTALYWYRQSLGQGLEFLIYFQGNSAPDKSGLPSDRFSAERTGGSVSTLTIQRTQQEDSAVYLCASSRAGDSGANVLTFGAGSRLTVL.

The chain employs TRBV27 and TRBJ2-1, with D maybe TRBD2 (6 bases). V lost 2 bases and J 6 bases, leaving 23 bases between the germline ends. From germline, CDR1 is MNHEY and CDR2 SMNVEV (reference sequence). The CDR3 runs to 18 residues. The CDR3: CASSLVAHRRGNSNEQFF. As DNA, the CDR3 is TGTGCCAGCAGTTTAGTCGCCCATCGGAGGGGAAACAGCAATGAGCAGTTCTTC.

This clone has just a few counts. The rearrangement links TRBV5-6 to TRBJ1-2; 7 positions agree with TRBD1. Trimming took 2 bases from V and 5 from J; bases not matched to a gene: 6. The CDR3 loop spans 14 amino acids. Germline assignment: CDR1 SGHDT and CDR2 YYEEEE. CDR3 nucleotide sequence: TGTGCCAGCAGCTTTGACAGGGCGATATATGGCTACACCTTC. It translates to CASSFDRAIYGYTF.

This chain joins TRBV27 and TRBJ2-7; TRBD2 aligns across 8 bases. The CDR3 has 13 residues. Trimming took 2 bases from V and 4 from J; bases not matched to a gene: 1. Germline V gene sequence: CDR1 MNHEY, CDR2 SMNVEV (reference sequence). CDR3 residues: CASSLSGSYEQYF. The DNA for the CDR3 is TGTGCCAGCAGTTTAAGCGGGAGTTACGAGCAGTACTTC.